Below are 18 T cell receptor beta chains sequenced from a single sample in a study of cytomegalovirus exposure and HLA in healthy donors. 60 Vbeta and 13 Jbeta primers were used in PCR. The protocol was immunoSEQ multiplex PCR, while the TCRdb copy is restricted to in-frame clones and leaves out a portion. Seen here are 150,000 or so clones, 70% to 90% observed once, and the top ten hold just under 2%. Sequencing input: PBMCs. The source of these receptors is a woman aged 18-29 years in good health and CMV-seronegative.

This chain links TRBV28 with TRBJ2-7; tentative D call: TRBD2 (5 bases). In germline, CDR1 is MDHEN, CDR2 SYDVKM. CDR3 length: 15 amino acids. V shed 4 bases and J shed 3 bases, with 16 bases lying between them. The CDR3 bases are TGTGCCAGCAGTTCCGGGGAAGCCCAACGCTACGAGCAGTACTTC. Its protein is CASSSGEAQRYEQYF.

This chain uses TRBV27 with TRBJ1-2; weak D call: TRBD1 (6 bases). Germline V lookup: CDR1 MNHEY, CDR2 SMNVEV (reference sequence). Trimming removed 7 bases from V and 1 base from J, with 13 bases in between. The CDR3 covers 14 residues. CDR3 amino acids: CASKVQGSNYGYTF. CDR3 in DNA: TGTGCCAGCAAAGTACAGGGTAGTAACTATGGCTACACCTTC.

The chain links TRBV18 to TRBJ2-5, with TRBD1 matching 10 bases. The J call may be wrong; the DNA end is better matched by TRBJ2-7. Germline V lookup: CDR1 KGHSH, CDR2 LQKENI. This CDR3 comprises 15 residues. The CDR3 sequence: CASSPVRQGAYEQYF. As DNA, the CDR3 is TGTGCCAGCTCACCGGTGAGACAGGGGGCTTACGAGCAGTACTTC.

CDR3 residues: CASRFGLAGRGEQFF. The CDR3 bases are TGCGCCAGCCGATTCGGACTAGCGGGAAGGGGTGAGCAGTTCTTC. The chain joins TRBV5-1 to TRBJ2-1; 12 positions agree with TRBD2. The CDR3 is 15 residues long. The V segment lost 7 bases and the J segment 9 bases; nucleotides outside the gene matches: 11. The germline V gene has CDR1 SGHRS and CDR2 YFSETQ.

This chain connects TRBV25-1 to TRBJ1-5; a possible D gene is TRBD1 (5 bases). Trimming cost V 0 bases and J 6 bases, with 9 bases left between them. Germline CDR1 reads MGHDK; CDR2 reads SYGVNS. CDR3 length equals 14 residues. CDR3 sequence reads: CASSEYRATQPQHF. CDR3 nucleotide sequence: TGTGCCAGCAGTGAATACAGGGCTACTCAGCCCCAGCATTTT.

The CDR3 DNA follows: TGTGCCAGCAGCCCCCGGACAGGGATAGAGACCCAGTACTTC. It specifies CASSPRTGIETQYF. This chain connects TRBV7-9 to TRBJ2-5; 8 bases fit TRBD1. CDR1 is SEHNR and CDR2 is FQNEAQ in the germline V gene (reference sequence). Germline trimming cut 5 bases from V and 4 bases from J; bases unmatched to any gene: 6. The CDR3 is made up of 14 amino acids.

The rearrangement joins TRBV4-1 to TRBJ2-7; TRBD2 matches at 8 bases. CDR3 size: 14 residues. V dropped 0 bases and J dropped 4; count of bases not matched to a gene: 2. Germline V CDR1 and CDR2: MGHRA, YSYEKL. CDR3 bases: TGCGCCAGCAGCCAAGAGCCTAGCGGGTACGAGCAGTACTTC. The encoded protein is CASSQEPSGYEQYF.

The chain recombines TRBV2 with TRBJ1-4; 7 bases fit TRBD1. Looked up from germline, CDR1 is SNHLY and CDR2 is FYNNEI. Germline trimming cut 7 bases from V and 2 bases from J; bases unmatched to any gene: 4. The CDR3 is 14 residues long. The CDR3, as DNA: TGTGCCAGCATGAGAGGGGGCACTAATGAAAAACTGTTTTTT. It codes for CASMRGGTNEKLFF.

This chain links TRBV28 with TRBJ1-1; perhaps TRBD1 as D (6 bases). The V end lost 5 bases, the J end lost 1 base, and 20 bases lay between the germline ends. This CDR3 contains 17 residues. Per germline, CDR1 MDHEN and CDR2 SYDVKM. CDR3 nucleotides: TGTGCCAGCAGTCCTAATTTCACAGGGCTACGGAACACTGAAGCTTTCTTT. It is translated as CASSPNFTGLRNTEAFF.

The rearrangement links TRBV7-9 to TRBJ2-1, with D uncertain. The CDR3 loop spans 16 amino acids. Trimming took 5 bases from V and 0 from J, leaving 14 bases between them. Germline values: CDR1 SEHNR, CDR2 FQNEAQ (reference sequence). CDR3 coding DNA: TGTGCCAGCAGCCCCCGGAGATTCTTCTCCTACAATGAGCAGTTCTTC. As protein: CASSPRRFFSYNEQFF.

The genes are TRBV2 and TRBJ1-1; D is uncertain. Germline V gene data show CDR1 as SNHLY and CDR2 as FYNNEI. V was trimmed by 8 bases and J by 0 bases, leaving 10 bases between them. This CDR3 has 13 amino acids. CDR3 residues: CASASNLNTEAFF. In DNA, the CDR3 is TGTGCCAGCGCAAGCAACCTGAACACTGAAGCTTTCTTT.

The CDR3 DNA reads TGTGCCAGCAGCTTAAGACAGGGGGCCACTGAAGCTTTCTTT. Translated: CASSLRQGATEAFF. The J gene is TRBJ1-1, the V gene TRBV7-2, with 10 nucleotides matching TRBD1. The V gene end was trimmed by 2 bases and the J gene end by 4 bases; junction bases not matched to a gene: 1. The CDR3 extends over 14 amino acids. Germline lookup yields CDR1 SGHTA and CDR2 FQGNSA.

Here the CDR3 DNA reads TGTGCCAGCAGTTTATACCTAGATCAGCCCCAGCATTTT. Translation: CASSLYLDQPQHF. V usage is TRBV27 and J usage is TRBJ1-5, with unresolved D. From germline, CDR1 is MNHEY and CDR2 SMNVEV (reference sequence). There are 13 residues in the CDR3. The ends were cut back, 1 base at V and 5 bases at J, with 6 bases in the middle.

The chain couples TRBV6-5 to TRBJ1-5; D may be TRBD1 (6 bases). CDR3 length: 15 amino acids. The germline gives CDR1 MNHEY, CDR2 SVGAGI. Deletions cut 3 bases from V and 1 base from J, with 10 bases between. CDR3 in amino acids: CASSYKGGSNQPQHF. The CDR3, as DNA: TGTGCCAGCAGTTATAAAGGGGGAAGCAATCAGCCCCAGCATTTT.

V and J are TRBV5-4 and TRBJ2-1; TRBD2 agrees at 9 bases. Germline CDR1 SGHNT, CDR2 YYREEE (reference sequence). This CDR3 has 14 amino acids. Unmatched junction bases numbered 3, after V lost 4 bases and J lost 4 bases. The CDR3 DNA reads TGTGCCAGCAGCCAGCGGGAGGTTTACAATGAGCAGTTCTTC. It encodes CASSQREVYNEQFF.

CDR3 residues: CASSITGGADTQYF. The DNA of the CDR3 is TGTGCCAGCAGTATCACAGGGGGCGCAGATACGCAGTATTTT. The V call is TRBV28, the J call TRBJ2-3; 9 bases map to TRBD1. Germline CDR1 MDHEN, CDR2 SYDVKM. This CDR3 spans 14 amino acids. The V and J ends lost 5 bases and 4 bases, in that order; junction bases with no gene match: 4.

The chain combines TRBV6-4 with TRBJ2-1, with 9 positions matching TRBD2. The CDR3 runs 15 residues. J was trimmed by 9 bases and V by 0 bases; bases with no gene match: 6. CDR1 MRHNA and CDR2 SNTAGT come from the germline V gene. The CDR3 loop reads CASSDSGLAYGEQFF. DNA of the CDR3: TGTGCCAGCAGTGACTCGGGACTAGCTTATGGTGAGCAGTTCTTC.

V is TRBV2 and J is TRBJ2-3; D unresolved. The CDR3 runs to 15 residues. Between the trimmed V and J ends, which lost 4 bases and 0 bases, there was a span of 11 bases. CDR1 and CDR2 from the germline V gene are SNHLY and FYNNEI. CDR3 sequence reads: CASSATWASTDTQYF. CDR3 coding DNA: TGTGCCAGCAGTGCAACTTGGGCTAGCACAGATACGCAGTATTTT. The entire variable domain, with the rest obtained from reference TRBV2 and TRBJ2-3, is as follows: EPEVTQTPSHQVTQMGQEVILRCVPISNHLYFYWYRQILGQKVEFLVSFYNNEISEKSEIFDDQFSVERPDGSNFTLKIRSTKLEDSAMYFCASSATWASTDTQYFGPGTRLTVL.